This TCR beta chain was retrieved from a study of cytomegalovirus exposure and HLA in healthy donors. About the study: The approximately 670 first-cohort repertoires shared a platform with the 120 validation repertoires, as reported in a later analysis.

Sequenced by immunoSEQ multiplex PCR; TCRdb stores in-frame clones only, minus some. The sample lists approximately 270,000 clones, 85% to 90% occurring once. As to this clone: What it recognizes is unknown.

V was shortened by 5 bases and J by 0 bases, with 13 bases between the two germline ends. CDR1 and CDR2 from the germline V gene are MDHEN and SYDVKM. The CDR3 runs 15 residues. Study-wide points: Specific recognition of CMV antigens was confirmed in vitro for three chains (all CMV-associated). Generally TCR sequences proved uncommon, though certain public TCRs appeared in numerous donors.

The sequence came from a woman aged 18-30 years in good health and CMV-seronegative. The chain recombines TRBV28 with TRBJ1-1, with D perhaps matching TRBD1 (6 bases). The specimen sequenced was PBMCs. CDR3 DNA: TGTGCCAGCAGTCCCAGGGGACGAATGAACACTGAAGCTTTCTTT. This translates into CASSPRGRMNTEAFF. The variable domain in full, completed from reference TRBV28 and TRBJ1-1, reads DVKVTQSSRYLVKRTGEKVFLECVQDMDHENMFWYRQDPGLGLRLIYFSYDVKMKEKGDIPEGYSVSREKKERFSLILESASTNQTSMYLCASSPRGRMNTEAFFGQGTRLTVV.